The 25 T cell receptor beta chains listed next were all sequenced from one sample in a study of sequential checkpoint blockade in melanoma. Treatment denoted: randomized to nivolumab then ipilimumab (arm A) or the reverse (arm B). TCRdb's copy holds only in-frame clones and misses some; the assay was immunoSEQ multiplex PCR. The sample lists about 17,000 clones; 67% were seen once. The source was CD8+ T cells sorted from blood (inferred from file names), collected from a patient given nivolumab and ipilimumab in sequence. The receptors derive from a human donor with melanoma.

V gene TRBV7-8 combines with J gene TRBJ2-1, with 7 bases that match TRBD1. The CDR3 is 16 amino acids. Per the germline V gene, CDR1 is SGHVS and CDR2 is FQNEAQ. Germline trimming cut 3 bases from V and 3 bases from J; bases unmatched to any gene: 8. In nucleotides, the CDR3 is TGTGCCAGCAGCTTGACTAACAGGGGATTCTACAATGAGCAGTTCTTC. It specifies CASSLTNRGFYNEQFF.

CDR3 in DNA: TGTGCCAGCAGCGCCGGACTAGCGGGGGGATACACAGATACGCAGTATTTT. Protein: CASSAGLAGGYTDTQYF. This rearrangement joins TRBV9 to TRBJ2-3; TRBD2 matches at 14 bases. CDR3 length equals 17 residues. Trimming took 3 bases from V and 2 from J; bases not matched to a gene: 5. Germline V CDR1 and CDR2: SGDLS, YYNGEE.

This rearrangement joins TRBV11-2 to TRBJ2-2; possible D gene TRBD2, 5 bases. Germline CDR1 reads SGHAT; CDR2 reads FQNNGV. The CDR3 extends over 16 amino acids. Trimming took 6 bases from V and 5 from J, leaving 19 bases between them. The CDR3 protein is CASRFPSGSGTGELFF. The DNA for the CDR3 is TGTGCCAGCAGATTCCCCTCGGGGTCGGGGACCGGGGAGCTGTTTTTT.

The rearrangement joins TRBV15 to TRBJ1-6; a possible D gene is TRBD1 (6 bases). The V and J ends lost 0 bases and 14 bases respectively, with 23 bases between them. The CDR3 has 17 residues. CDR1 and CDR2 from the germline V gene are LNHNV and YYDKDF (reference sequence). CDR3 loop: CATSRDRGSARIQTLHF. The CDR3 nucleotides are TGTGCCACCAGCAGAGACAGGGGATCGGCCCGAATTCAAACCCTCCACTTT.

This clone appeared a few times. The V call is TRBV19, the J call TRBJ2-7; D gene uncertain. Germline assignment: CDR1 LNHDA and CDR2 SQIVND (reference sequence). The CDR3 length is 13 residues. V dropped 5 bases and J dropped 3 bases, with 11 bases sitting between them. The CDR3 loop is CASSPKHNYEQYF. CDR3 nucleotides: TGTGCCAGTAGTCCCAAACACAACTACGAGCAGTACTTC.

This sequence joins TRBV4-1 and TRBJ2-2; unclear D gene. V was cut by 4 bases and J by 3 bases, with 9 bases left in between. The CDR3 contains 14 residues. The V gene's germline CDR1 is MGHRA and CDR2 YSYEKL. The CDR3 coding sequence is TGCGCCAGCAGCCTTTATCCGGACACCGGGGAGCTGTTTTTT. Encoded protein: CASSLYPDTGELFF.

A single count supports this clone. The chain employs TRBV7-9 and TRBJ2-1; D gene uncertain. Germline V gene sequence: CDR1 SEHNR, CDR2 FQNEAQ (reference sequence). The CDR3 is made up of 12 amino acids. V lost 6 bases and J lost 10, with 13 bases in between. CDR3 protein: CASSSGYREQFF. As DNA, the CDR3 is TGTGCCAGCAGTTCAGGTTATCGGGAGCAGTTCTTC. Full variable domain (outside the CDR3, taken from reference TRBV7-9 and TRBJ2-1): DTGVSQNPRHKITKRGQNVTFRCDPISEHNRLYWYRQTLGQGPEFLTYFQNEAQLEKSRLLSDRFSAERPKGSFSTLEIQRTEQGDSAMYLCASSSGYREQFFGPGTRLTVL.

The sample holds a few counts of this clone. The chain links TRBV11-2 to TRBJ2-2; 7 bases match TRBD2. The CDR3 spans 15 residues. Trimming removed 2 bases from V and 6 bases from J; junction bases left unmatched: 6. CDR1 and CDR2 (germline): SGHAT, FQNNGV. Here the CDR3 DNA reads TGTGCCAGCAGCTTACAACTGGGAGGGGCCGGGGAGCTGTTTTTT. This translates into CASSLQLGGAGELFF.

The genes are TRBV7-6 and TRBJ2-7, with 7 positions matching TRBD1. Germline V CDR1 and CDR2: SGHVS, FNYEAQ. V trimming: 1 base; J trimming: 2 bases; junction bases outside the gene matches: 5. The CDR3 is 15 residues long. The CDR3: CASSLEAGTAYEQYV. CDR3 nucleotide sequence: TGTGCCAGCAGCTTAGAAGCCGGGACAGCCTACGAGCAGTACGTC.

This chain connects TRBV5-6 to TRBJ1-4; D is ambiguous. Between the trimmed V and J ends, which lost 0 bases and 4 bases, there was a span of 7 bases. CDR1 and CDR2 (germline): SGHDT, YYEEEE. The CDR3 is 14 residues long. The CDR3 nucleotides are TGTGCCAGCAGCTTGGCGGCGGGTAATGAAAAACTGTTTTTT. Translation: CASSLAAGNEKLFF.

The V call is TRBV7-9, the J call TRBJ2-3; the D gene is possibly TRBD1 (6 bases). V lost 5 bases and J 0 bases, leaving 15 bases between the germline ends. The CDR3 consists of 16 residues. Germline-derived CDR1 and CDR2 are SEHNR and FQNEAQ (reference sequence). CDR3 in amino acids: CASSQVLGQSTDTQYF. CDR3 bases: TGTGCCAGCAGCCAAGTTCTTGGACAGAGCACAGATACGCAGTATTTT.

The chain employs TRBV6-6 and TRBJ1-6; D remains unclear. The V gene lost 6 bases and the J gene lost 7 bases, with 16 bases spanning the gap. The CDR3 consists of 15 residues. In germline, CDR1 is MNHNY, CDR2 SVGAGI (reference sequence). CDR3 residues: CASRVAGGYNSPLHF. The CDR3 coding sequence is TGTGCCAGCAGAGTGGCGGGAGGGTACAATTCACCCCTCCACTTT.

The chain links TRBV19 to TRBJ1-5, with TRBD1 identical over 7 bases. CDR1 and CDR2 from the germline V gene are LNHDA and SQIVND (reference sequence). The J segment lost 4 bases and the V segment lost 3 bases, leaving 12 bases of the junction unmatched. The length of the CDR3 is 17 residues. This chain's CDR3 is CASSIQGTDYGNQPQHF. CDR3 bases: TGTGCCAGTAGTATCCAAGGGACAGACTATGGGAATCAGCCCCAGCATTTT. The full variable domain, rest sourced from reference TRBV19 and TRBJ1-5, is DGGITQSPKYLFRKEGQNVTLSCEQNLNHDAMYWYRQDPGQGLRLIYYSQIVNDFQKGDIAEGYSVSREKKESFPLTVTSAQKNPTAFYLCASSIQGTDYGNQPQHFGDGTRLSIL.

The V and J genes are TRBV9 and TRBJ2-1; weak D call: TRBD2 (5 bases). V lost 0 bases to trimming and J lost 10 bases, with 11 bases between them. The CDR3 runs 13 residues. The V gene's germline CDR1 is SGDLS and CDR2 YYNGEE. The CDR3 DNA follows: TGTGCCAGCAGCGTAGGGGAGCAAAGGGAGCAGTTCTTC. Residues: CASSVGEQREQFF.

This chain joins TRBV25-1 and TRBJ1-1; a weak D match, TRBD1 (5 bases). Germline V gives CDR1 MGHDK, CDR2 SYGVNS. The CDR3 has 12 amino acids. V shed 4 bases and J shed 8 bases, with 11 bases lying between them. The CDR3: CASSGGRLEAFF. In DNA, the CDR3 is TGTGCCAGCAGTGGGGGCCGACTGGAAGCTTTCTTT.

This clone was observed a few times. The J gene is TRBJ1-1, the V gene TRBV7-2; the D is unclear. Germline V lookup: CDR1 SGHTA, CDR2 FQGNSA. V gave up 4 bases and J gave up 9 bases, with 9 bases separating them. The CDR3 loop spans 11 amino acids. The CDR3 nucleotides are TGTGCCAGCAGCTCCCAACATAAAGCTTTCTTT. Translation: CASSSQHKAFF.

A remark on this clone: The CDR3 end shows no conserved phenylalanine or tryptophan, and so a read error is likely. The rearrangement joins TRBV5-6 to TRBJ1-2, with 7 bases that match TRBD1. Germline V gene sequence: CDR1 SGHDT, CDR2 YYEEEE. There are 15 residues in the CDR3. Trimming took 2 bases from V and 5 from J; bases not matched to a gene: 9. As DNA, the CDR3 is TGTGCCAGCAGCTTTAGGGGGCAGATAACTTATGGCTACACCCTC. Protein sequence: CASSFRGQITYGYTL.

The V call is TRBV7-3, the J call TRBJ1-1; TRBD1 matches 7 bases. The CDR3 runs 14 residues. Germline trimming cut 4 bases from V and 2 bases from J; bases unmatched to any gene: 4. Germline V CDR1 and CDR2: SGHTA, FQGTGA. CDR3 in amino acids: CASSSTGANTEAFF. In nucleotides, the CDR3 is TGTGCCAGCAGCTCCACAGGGGCAAACACTGAAGCTTTCTTT.

CDR3: CASSSRQGWNTGELFF. CDR3 in DNA: TGCGCCAGCAGCTCCAGACAGGGTTGGAACACCGGGGAGCTGTTTTTT. This sequence joins TRBV5-1 and TRBJ2-2; 7 bases align to TRBD1. The CDR3 is made up of 16 amino acids. Germline CDR1 is SGHRS and CDR2 is YFSETQ. Germline trimming cut 3 bases from V and 1 base from J; bases unmatched to any gene: 6.

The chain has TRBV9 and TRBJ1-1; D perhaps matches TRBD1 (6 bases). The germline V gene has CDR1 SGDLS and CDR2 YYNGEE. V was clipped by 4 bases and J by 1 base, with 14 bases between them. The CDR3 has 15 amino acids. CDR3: CASSPRQGRNTEAFF. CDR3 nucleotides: TGTGCCAGCAGCCCTCGTCAGGGGAGGAACACTGAAGCTTTCTTT. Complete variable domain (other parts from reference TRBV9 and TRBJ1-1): DSGVTQTPKHLITATGQRVTLRCSPRSGDLSVYWYQQSLDQGLQFLIQYYNGEERAKGNILERFSAQQFPDLHSELNLSSLELGDSALYFCASSPRQGRNTEAFFGQGTRLTVV.

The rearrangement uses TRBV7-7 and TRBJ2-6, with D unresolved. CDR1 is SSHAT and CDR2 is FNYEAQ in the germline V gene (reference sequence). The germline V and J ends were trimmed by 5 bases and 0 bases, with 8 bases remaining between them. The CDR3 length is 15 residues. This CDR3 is CASSPSDSGANVLTF. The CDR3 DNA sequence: TGTGCCAGCAGCCCTAGTGACTCTGGGGCCAACGTCCTGACTTTC.

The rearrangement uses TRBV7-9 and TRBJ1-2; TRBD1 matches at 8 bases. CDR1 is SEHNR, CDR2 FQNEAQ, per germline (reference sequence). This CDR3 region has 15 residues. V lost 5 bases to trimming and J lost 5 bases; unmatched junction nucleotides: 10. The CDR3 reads CASSASGTGFYGYTF. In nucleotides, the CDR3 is TGTGCCAGCAGCGCTAGCGGGACAGGCTTTTATGGCTACACCTTC. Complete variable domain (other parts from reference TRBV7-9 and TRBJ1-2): DTGVSQNPRHKITKRGQNVTFRCDPISEHNRLYWYRQTLGQGPEFLTYFQNEAQLEKSRLLSDRFSAERPKGSFSTLEIQRTEQGDSAMYLCASSASGTGFYGYTFGSGTRLTVV.

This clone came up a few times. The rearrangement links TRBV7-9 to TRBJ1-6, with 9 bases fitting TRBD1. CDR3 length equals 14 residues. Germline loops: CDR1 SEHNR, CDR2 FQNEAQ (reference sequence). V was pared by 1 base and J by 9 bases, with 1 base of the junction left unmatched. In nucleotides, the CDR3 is TGTGCCAGCAGCTTAGGACAGGGGGGTTCACCCCTCCACTTT. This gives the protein CASSLGQGGSPLHF.

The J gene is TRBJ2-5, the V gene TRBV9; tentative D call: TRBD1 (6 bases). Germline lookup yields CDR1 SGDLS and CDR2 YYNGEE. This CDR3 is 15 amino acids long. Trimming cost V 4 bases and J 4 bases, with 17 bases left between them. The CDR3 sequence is CASSPRDTPRETQYF. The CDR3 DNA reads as TGTGCCAGCAGCCCCCGGGACACCCCAAGAGAGACCCAGTACTTC.

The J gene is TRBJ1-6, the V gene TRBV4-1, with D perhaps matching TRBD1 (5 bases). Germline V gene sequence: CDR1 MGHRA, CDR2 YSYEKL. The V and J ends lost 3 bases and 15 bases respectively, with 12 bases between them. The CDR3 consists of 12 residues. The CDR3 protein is CASSQSGGGLHF. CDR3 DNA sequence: TGCGCCAGCAGCCAGAGCGGGGGGGGCCTCCACTTT.